These 25 T cell receptor beta chains were all obtained from the same sample, sequenced in a study of control samples from healthy donors and cancer patients. Repertoires were generated with immunoSEQ multiplex PCR, while TCRdb's copy carries only in-frame clones and drops some. Of fewer than 95,000 clones in the sample, approximately 86% were seen once. The sample was blood. These receptors originate from a man younger than 45 in good health.

The chain uses TRBV5-6 and TRBJ1-2; 9 bases match TRBD1. This CDR3 region has 14 residues. CDR1 SGHDT and CDR2 YYEEEE come from the germline V gene. V shed 0 bases and J 6 bases; nucleotides not matched to a gene: 3. The CDR3 coding sequence is TGTGCCAGCAGCTTGGACAGGGGGCTAAATGGCTACACCTTC. Translation: CASSLDRGLNGYTF.

The table lists this clone with a count of one. The genes are TRBV6-1 and TRBJ2-1, with TRBD2 as a possible D gene (6 bases). CDR3 length equals 17 residues. V lost 1 base, J lost 9 bases, and 22 bases lay in between. Germline CDR1 MNHNS, CDR2 SASEGT. The CDR3 spells CASSEVRDSFSIGEQFF. CDR3 coding DNA: TGTGCCAGCAGTGAAGTCAGGGACTCTTTCTCCATTGGTGAGCAGTTCTTC.

A word on this clone: An end of the junction does not agree with germline; a read error may underlie this. The CDR3 bases are TGTGCCGGCAGCCAACGGGACGGCCAATCTTACAATGAGCAGTTCTTC. Its protein is CAGSQRDGQSYNEQFF. The chain couples TRBV3-1 (or the pseudogene TRBV3-2) to TRBJ2-1, with D perhaps TRBD1 or TRBD2 (5 bases each). There are 16 residues in the CDR3. Germline CDR1 reads LGHDT; CDR2 reads YNNKEL (reference sequence).

This clone was seen a handful of times. J is TRBJ2-2 and V is TRBV29-1, with 10 bases aligning to TRBD1. J lost 1 base, V lost 6 bases, and 5 bases had no gene match. The CDR3 is 15 amino acids. Looked up from germline, CDR1 is SQVTM and CDR2 is ANQGSEA. The CDR3 loop reads CSVGTGDVNTGELFF. In DNA form, the CDR3 reads TGCAGCGTGGGGACAGGGGACGTGAACACCGGGGAGCTGTTTTTT.

The V and J genes are TRBV5-4 and TRBJ1-4; tentatively, D is TRBD1 (5 bases). The CDR3 extends over 13 amino acids. The germline V gene encodes CDR1 SGHNT and CDR2 YYREEE (reference sequence). V was cut by 5 bases and J by 5 bases, with 10 bases left in between. The CDR3 bases are TGTGCCAGCAGAACAGGACCGAATGAAAAACTGTTTTTT. Protein: CASRTGPNEKLFF. The variable domain in full, completed from reference TRBV5-4 and TRBJ1-4, reads ETGVTQSPTHLIKTRGQQVTLRCSSQSGHNTVSWYQQALGQGPQFIFQYYREEENGRGNFPPRFSGLQFPNYSSELNVNALELDDSALYLCASRTGPNEKLFFGSGTQLSVL.

The chain recombines TRBV6-5 with TRBJ2-5, with TRBD1 identical over 7 bases. Trimming took 6 bases from V and 5 from J; bases not matched to a gene: 6. Germline CDR1 MNHEY, CDR2 SVGAGI. This CDR3 is 13 amino acids long. CDR3 nucleotides: TGTGCCAGCAGCTCCGACAGGGCGGAGACCCAGTACTTC. Translated: CASSSDRAETQYF.

The rearrangement joins TRBV19 to TRBJ1-1; 10 nucleotides match TRBD1. V shed 5 bases, J shed 1 base, and the junction held 7 bases outside the gene matches. The CDR3 length is 16 residues. Germline assignment: CDR1 LNHDA and CDR2 SQIVND (reference sequence). The CDR3 sequence: CASSPSDRGRNTEAFF. The CDR3 DNA is TGTGCCAGTAGTCCATCGGACAGGGGGAGGAACACTGAAGCTTTCTTT.

The V gene is TRBV6-5, the J gene TRBJ1-3; 9 nucleotides agree with TRBD1. This CDR3 is 14 amino acids long. V gave up 5 bases and J gave up 4 bases; unmatched junction bases: 3. From germline, CDR1 is MNHEY and CDR2 SVGAGI. CDR3 bases: TGTGCCAGCAGTAACAGGGGGCGAGGAAACACCATATATTTT. Protein sequence: CASSNRGRGNTIYF.

The rearrangement joins TRBV5-1 to TRBJ1-3; 12 bases agree with TRBD1. CDR1 is SGHRS and CDR2 is YFSETQ in the germline V gene. The CDR3 covers 17 residues. The V gene end was trimmed by 6 bases and the J gene end by 0 bases; junction bases not matched to a gene: 7. CDR3 amino acids: CASTPGTGGYSGNTIYF. The CDR3 coding sequence is TGCGCCAGCACCCCCGGGACAGGGGGCTACTCTGGAAACACCATATATTTT.

The rearrangement joins TRBV30 to TRBJ1-1; D gene ambiguous. The CDR3 sequence is 13 residues long. Trimming took 3 bases from V and 0 from J, leaving 8 bases between them. Germline loops: CDR1 GTSNPN, CDR2 SVGIG (reference sequence). The CDR3 DNA reads TGTGCCTGGAGGGACGGAATGAACACTGAAGCTTTCTTT. Its translation is CAWRDGMNTEAFF. The variable domain in full, with the rest retrieved from reference TRBV30 and TRBJ1-1, is SQTIHQWPATLVQPVGSPLSLECTVEGTSNPNLYWYRQAAGRGLQLLFYSVGIGQISSEVPQNLSASRPQDRQFILSSKKLLLSDSGFYLCAWRDGMNTEAFFGQGTRLTVV.

The chain has TRBV5-5 and TRBJ1-1; D is ambiguous. Germline V gene sequence: CDR1 SGHKS, CDR2 YYEKEE (reference sequence). The CDR3 has 12 amino acids. V was pared by 2 bases and J by 6 bases, with 8 bases between. As DNA, the CDR3 is TGTGCCAGCAGCTTTTGGGGAGCTGAAGCTTTCTTT. It encodes CASSFWGAEAFF.

The V and J genes are TRBV7-9 and TRBJ2-5; either TRBD1 or TRBD2 may fit D (6 bases each). With 5 bases removed from V and 3 bases from J, the gap between germline ends came to 16 bases. Germline CDR1 reads SEHNR; CDR2 reads FQNEAQ (reference sequence). This CDR3 has 15 amino acids. This CDR3 reads CASSGWGAEKETQYF. The CDR3 DNA reads TGTGCCAGCAGCGGATGGGGGGCGGAGAAAGAGACCCAGTACTTC.

The CDR3 is CASSYPWTSGNQPQHF. As DNA, the CDR3 is TGTGCCAGCAGTTACCCTTGGACATCTGGCAATCAGCCCCAGCATTTT. This rearrangement joins TRBV6-2 or TRBV6-3 to TRBJ1-5, with D tentatively TRBD1 (5 bases). CDR3 length equals 16 residues. Trimming cost V 2 bases and J 2 bases, with 13 bases left between them. Germline V gene sequence: CDR1 MNHEY, CDR2 SVGEGT.

The chain joins TRBV2 to TRBJ2-1; D remains ambiguous. Germline CDR1 is SNHLY and CDR2 is FYNNEI. The CDR3 consists of 15 residues. V gave up 3 bases and J gave up 4 bases, with 13 bases separating them. The CDR3 here is CASSDRAPPYNEQFF. The DNA for the CDR3 is TGTGCCAGCAGTGACAGAGCGCCTCCTTACAATGAGCAGTTCTTC.

The genes are TRBV6-5 and TRBJ1-2; D might be TRBD1 (6 bases). Germline V gene data show CDR1 as MNHEY and CDR2 as SVGAGI. V gave up 6 bases and J gave up 4 bases, with 12 bases separating them. The CDR3 runs 13 residues. The CDR3, as DNA: TGTGCCAGCAGGCTCGGACAGTCCTATGGCTACACCTTC. Residues: CASRLGQSYGYTF.

The V call is TRBV4-1, the J call TRBJ2-7; D not certain. The CDR3 consists of 13 residues. V dropped 0 bases and J dropped 5 bases, with 8 bases sitting between them. Germline V gene lookup returns CDR1 MGHRA and CDR2 YSYEKL. CDR3 region: CASSQEEYHEQYV. In DNA form, the CDR3 reads TGCGCCAGCAGCCAAGAGGAGTACCACGAGCAGTACGTC.

This rearrangement joins TRBV11-2 to TRBJ1-3; D unclear. Trimming removed 0 bases from V and 4 bases from J, with 10 bases in between. CDR3 length equals 15 residues. Germline CDR1 SGHAT, CDR2 FQNNGV. The chain's CDR3 is CASSLDLSGGNTIYF. The CDR3 nucleotides read TGTGCCAGCAGCTTAGATCTATCGGGGGGAAACACCATATATTTT.

The rearrangement links TRBV4-2 to TRBJ1-2, with 7 bases that match TRBD1. The CDR3 has 15 amino acids. V lost 4 bases, J lost 6 bases, and 11 bases stayed unmatched. Germline V gives CDR1 LGHNA, CDR2 YNFKEQ. CDR3 coding DNA: TGTGCCAGCAGCCGGGACCTTGACAGGGTCCATGGCTACACCTTC. Amino acids: CASSRDLDRVHGYTF.

The rearrangement joins TRBV28 to TRBJ2-7, with D unclear. Germline V lookup: CDR1 MDHEN, CDR2 SYDVKM. V lost 3 bases and J 6 bases, leaving 15 bases between the germline ends. The CDR3 extends over 14 amino acids. CDR3 sequence reads: CASSLTGDSGEQYF. The CDR3 region has the DNA TGTGCCAGCAGTTTGACTGGGGATAGTGGCGAGCAGTACTTC.

In DNA form, the CDR3 reads TGTGCCACCCGGATGGGCGGGGCCGGGGAGCTGTTTTTT. It specifies CATRMGGAGELFF. The genes are TRBV24-1 and TRBJ2-2; D perhaps matches TRBD2 (6 bases). The CDR3 runs 13 residues. Germline V gives CDR1 KGHDR, CDR2 SFDVKD. V was shortened by 9 bases and J by 6 bases, with 13 bases between the two germline ends.

The chain couples TRBV29-1 to TRBJ1-1, with a possible D match to TRBD1 (6 bases). The germline V gene encodes CDR1 SQVTM and CDR2 ANQGSEA. V lost 4 bases and J lost 1, with 13 bases in between. The CDR3 contains 14 residues. CDR3 sequence (DNA): TGCAGCGTTGGGACAGCCGGGAGGAACACTGAAGCTTTCTTT. It codes for CSVGTAGRNTEAFF.

This chain links TRBV27 with TRBJ2-6, with TRBD2 matching over 9 bases. The CDR3 covers 16 residues. V shed 9 bases and J 0 bases; nucleotides not matched to a gene: 6. Germline CDR1 MNHEY, CDR2 SMNVEV (reference sequence). The CDR3 sequence: CASGASGVSGANVLTF. The CDR3 DNA follows: TGTGCCAGTGGGGCTAGCGGGGTCTCTGGGGCCAACGTCCTGACTTTC.

A few counts support this clone. The V call is TRBV6-5, the J call TRBJ1-3, with D hard to call. Germline CDR1 is MNHEY and CDR2 is SVGAGI. The germline V and J ends were trimmed by 0 bases and 8 bases, with 8 bases remaining between them. The CDR3 is 13 residues long. In nucleotides, the CDR3 is TGTGCCAGCAGTTACTCGAGCGGCCACACCATATATTTT. Protein: CASSYSSGHTIYF.

The chain carries TRBV6-1 and TRBJ2-3; tentative D call: TRBD2 (5 bases). There are 15 residues in the CDR3. Germline V gene sequence: CDR1 MNHNS, CDR2 SASEGT. The V and J ends lost 3 bases and 1 base respectively, with 11 bases between them. The CDR3, as DNA: TGTGCCAGCAGTGACCCCCGGGGAGGCACAGATACGCAGTATTTT. This translates into CASSDPRGGTDTQYF.

This chain links TRBV12-5 with TRBJ1-1; D uncertain. With 2 bases removed from V and 10 bases from J, the gap between germline ends came to 11 bases. In germline, CDR1 is LGHNT, CDR2 FRNRAP. The length of the CDR3 is 12 residues. DNA of the CDR3: TGTGCTAGTGGTTTGTGGCCAAATAGAGCTTTCTTT. Protein product: CASGLWPNRAFF.